This TCR beta chain was sequenced in a study of blood T cell repertoires in COVID-19. Study in general: The study drew acute and convalescent COVID-19 samples from the United States, Italy and Spain. T cells, B-cell-depleted T cells, or PBMCs provided the cDNA or gDNA that served as material.

Original methodology: Researchers report that nucleated cell counts were estimated from reference gene primer amplification. Profiling relied on immunoSEQ multiplex PCR, and the TCRdb table lists in-frame clones only, not all of them. V and J calls and clone size are copied from that table; D and trimming were computed from the DNA. The sample has some 290,000 clones, roughly 90% seen once. The Seattle site enrolled patients during active infection and followed them longitudinally. This TCR came from a woman aged 25 to 45 with COVID-19, enrolled during active disease. Sequenced material: peripheral blood.

CDR3 loop: CASSFPPGGRTEAFF. CDR3 nucleotide sequence: TGTGCCAGCAGCTTCCCCCCGGGGGGGCGGACTGAAGCTTTCTTT. The J gene is TRBJ1-1, the V gene TRBV13; possibly TRBD1 for D (6 bases). CDR1 and CDR2 (germline): PRHDT, FYEKMQ (reference sequence). Trimming took 3 bases from V and 5 from J, leaving 16 bases between them. The CDR3 has 15 residues.